The 21 T cell receptor beta chains in this list originate from one sample, sequenced in a study of blood T cell repertoires in COVID-19. Assay used: immunoSEQ multiplex PCR; TCRdb lists only in-frame clones, some missing. Of approximately 250,000 clones in the sample, 75% to 90% are singletons; the top ten hold roughly 1.8%. Material for sequencing was peripheral blood. The receptor source for this set is a man younger than 45 with active or convalescent COVID-19.

There are a few counts of this clone. The chain has TRBV4-1 and TRBJ2-7; 10 bases align to TRBD2. V shed 4 bases, J shed 2 bases, and the junction held 8 bases outside the gene matches. Germline loops: CDR1 MGHRA, CDR2 YSYEKL. This CDR3 contains 16 residues. The CDR3 DNA reads as TGCGCCAGCAGCCGGTACGAAAGCGGGGGGGCCTACGAGCAGTACTTC. Translation gives CASSRYESGGAYEQYF.

This chain uses TRBV19 with TRBJ1-5, with a weak D call TRBD1 (6 bases). Between the trimmed V and J ends, which lost 6 bases and 3 bases, there was a span of 15 bases. This CDR3 is 15 amino acids long. Germline V gene data show CDR1 as LNHDA and CDR2 as SQIVND (reference sequence). As DNA, the CDR3 is TGTGCCAGTAGACCCGCGGGGGCCTACAATCAGCCCCAGCATTTT. The encoded protein is CASRPAGAYNQPQHF. The variable domain in full, with the rest retrieved from reference TRBV19 and TRBJ1-5, is DGGITQSPKYLFRKEGQNVTLSCEQNLNHDAMYWYRQDPGQGLRLIYYSQIVNDFQKGDIAEGYSVSREKKESFPLTVTSAQKNPTAFYLCASRPAGAYNQPQHFGDGTRLSIL.

This chain uses TRBV2 with TRBJ1-6; 7 nucleotides match TRBD1. After removal of 6 bases from V and 9 bases from J, the junction contained 8 bases not matched to a gene. Per germline, CDR1 SNHLY and CDR2 FYNNEI. The CDR3 runs to 14 residues. CDR3 DNA: TGTGCCAGCAGCAGGACAGGACTGGGTTCACCCCTCCACTTT. Protein: CASSRTGLGSPLHF.

The V gene is TRBV11-2, the J gene TRBJ2-5; TRBD2 matches 13 bases. Germline loops: CDR1 SGHAT, CDR2 FQNNGV. The CDR3 contains 15 residues. Germline trimming cut 3 bases from V and 4 bases from J; bases unmatched to any gene: 2. The CDR3 here is CASSLTSGGPETQYF. For the CDR3, the DNA is TGTGCCAGCAGCTTGACTAGCGGGGGGCCAGAGACCCAGTACTTC.

V is TRBV4-3 and J is TRBJ1-1, with D possibly being TRBD1 (5 bases). V lost 1 base to trimming and J lost 1 base, with 10 bases between them. CDR1 and CDR2 (germline): LGHNA, YSLEER. CDR3 length equals 15 residues. The DNA for the CDR3 is TGCGCCAGCAGCCAAGGGGTCCAGGGGAACACTGAAGCTTTCTTT. Its translation is CASSQGVQGNTEAFF.

The chain couples TRBV5-4 to TRBJ2-1; D is unresolved. Germline CDR1 reads SGHNT; CDR2 reads YYREEE (reference sequence). CDR3 length equals 13 residues. V lost 1 base, J lost 8 bases, and 10 bases lay in between. This CDR3 reads CASSLNFYDEQFF. The CDR3 region has the DNA TGTGCCAGCAGCTTGAACTTTTACGATGAGCAGTTCTTC.

The J gene is TRBJ1-3, the V gene TRBV14; 7 bases are shared with TRBD1. Looked up from germline, CDR1 is SGHDN and CDR2 is FVKESK. This CDR3 comprises 16 residues. After removal of 3 bases from V and 4 bases from J, the junction contained 9 bases not matched to a gene. CDR3 bases: TGTGCCAGCAGCCAGAGAGGACAGGTGGCAGGAAACACCATATATTTT. Its translation: CASSQRGQVAGNTIYF. Full variable domain (remainder filled in from reference TRBV14 and TRBJ1-3): EAGVTQFPSHSVIEKGQTVTLRCDPISGHDNLYWYRRVMGKEIKFLLHFVKESKQDESGMPNNRFLAERTGGTYSTLKVQPAELEDSGVYFCASSQRGQVAGNTIYFGEGSWLTVV.

This chain links TRBV7-2 with TRBJ1-2; a weak D match, TRBD1 (6 bases). Trimming shortened V by 1 base and J by 0 bases, and 9 bases separated the two germline ends. Germline assignment: CDR1 SGHTA and CDR2 FQGNSA. The CDR3 runs 15 residues. The DNA for the CDR3 is TGTGCCAGCAGCTTAGATGGACAGACTAACTATGGCTACACCTTC. Residues: CASSLDGQTNYGYTF. Complete variable domain (other parts from reference TRBV7-2 and TRBJ1-2): GAGVSQSPSNKVTEKGKDVELRCDPISGHTALYWYRQSLGQGLEFLIYFQGNSAPDKSGLPSDRFSAERTGGSVSTLTIQRTQQEDSAVYLCASSLDGQTNYGYTFGSGTRLTVV.

V gene TRBV19 combines with J gene TRBJ1-1; D gene uncertain. The length of the CDR3 is 18 residues. The V end lost 7 bases, the J end lost 0 bases, and 24 bases lay between the germline ends. Germline V gene data show CDR1 as LNHDA and CDR2 as SQIVND (reference sequence). In nucleotides, the CDR3 is TGTGCCAGTAAAGTTCAAGACACTTACCTTATTATGAACACTGAAGCTTTCTTT. Its protein product is CASKVQDTYLIMNTEAFF.

J is TRBJ2-3 and V is TRBV7-9; 8 nucleotides line up with TRBD2. CDR3 length: 19 residues. V lost 2 bases, J lost 2 bases, and 15 bases stayed unmatched. Per the germline V gene, CDR1 is SEHNR and CDR2 is FQNEAQ (reference sequence). The CDR3 is CASSLSRGGSLLDTDTQYF. The DNA for the CDR3 is TGTGCCAGCAGCTTAAGTCGGGGGGGGTCCCTTCTGGACACAGATACGCAGTATTTT.

The chain joins TRBV7-2 to TRBJ2-7, with 14 nucleotides matching TRBD2. Germline CDR1 is SGHTA and CDR2 is FQGNSA. The CDR3 runs to 15 residues. V was clipped by 5 bases and J by 2 bases; unmatched bases: 2. CDR3 nucleotides: TGTGCCAGCAGCCCGACTAGCGGGGGGGCCTACGAGCAGTACTTC. Amino acids: CASSPTSGGAYEQYF.

This clone was counted once. The rearrangement uses TRBV9 and TRBJ1-3; TRBD1 might be the D (5 bases). V was trimmed by 2 bases and J by 2 bases, leaving 14 bases between them. The CDR3 spans 16 residues. Germline V gene data show CDR1 as SGDLS and CDR2 as YYNGEE. The CDR3 DNA is TGTGCCAGCAGCGTCCAAGACCGGACAACTGGAAACACCATATATTTT. Translating gives CASSVQDRTTGNTIYF.

This clone was seen once. The chain links TRBV5-1 to TRBJ1-6, with 9 bases identical to TRBD1. The V and J ends lost 5 bases and 7 bases, in that order; junction bases with no gene match: 4. CDR1 and CDR2 from the germline V gene are SGHRS and YFSETQ. This CDR3 has 14 amino acids. This CDR3 reads CASRTGQGNSPLHF. The CDR3 DNA follows: TGCGCCAGCAGAACGGGACAGGGAAATTCACCCCTCCACTTT.

This sequence joins TRBV6-5 and TRBJ2-3, with D possibly being TRBD1 (6 bases). Germline CDR1 and CDR2: MNHEY and SVGAGI. The V and J ends lost 4 bases and 4 bases respectively, with 15 bases between them. CDR3 length equals 15 residues. Written as DNA, the CDR3 is TGTGCCAGCAGTTCCTCCGGGACACGGCCAGATACGCAGTATTTT. Protein: CASSSSGTRPDTQYF.

V is TRBV5-8 and J is TRBJ1-1; D ambiguous. V was cut by 1 base and J by 1 base, with 8 bases left in between. There are 14 residues in the CDR3. Germline V gene data show CDR1 as SGHTS and CDR2 as YDEGEE. The CDR3 nucleotides read TGTGCCAGCAGCTTGCCAGGTACGAACACTGAAGCTTTCTTT. Its protein product is CASSLPGTNTEAFF.

The rearrangement uses TRBV6-5 and TRBJ2-7; tentative D call: TRBD1 (6 bases). V lost 8 bases to trimming and J lost 1 base, with 15 bases between them. Looked up from germline, CDR1 is MNHEY and CDR2 is SVGAGI. The CDR3 extends over 14 amino acids. The CDR3 nucleotides read TGTGCCAGCCCCACAGGGAAAGTATCCTACGAGCAGTACTTC. Translating gives CASPTGKVSYEQYF.

The rearrangement links TRBV24-1 to TRBJ2-7; a weak D match, TRBD1 (6 bases). Germline CDR1 reads KGHDR; CDR2 reads SFDVKD. With 8 bases removed from V and 2 bases from J, the gap between germline ends came to 15 bases. CDR3 length equals 14 residues. CDR3 in DNA: TGTGCCACCAAATCCAGGGACATCGCCTACGAGCAGTACTTC. It yields the protein CATKSRDIAYEQYF.

The chain carries TRBV10-1 and TRBJ2-1; D perhaps matches TRBD2 (6 bases). V lost 3 bases to trimming and J lost 2 bases, with 11 bases between them. The CDR3 has 15 amino acids. Germline V lookup: CDR1 WNHNN, CDR2 SYGVQD (reference sequence). The CDR3 protein is CASSERLGTYNEQFF. The CDR3 bases are TGCGCCAGCAGTGAAAGACTAGGGACCTACAATGAGCAGTTCTTC.

The chain uses TRBV25-1 and TRBJ2-1, with 10 bases matching TRBD2. The germline V gene has CDR1 MGHDK and CDR2 SYGVNS. V gave up 3 bases and J gave up 3 bases; unmatched junction bases: 11. This CDR3 region has 18 residues. CDR3 coding DNA: TGTGCCAGCAGTGACGAGAGGATTAGCGGGGGGAACTACAATGAGCAGTTCTTC. Translated, it gives CASSDERISGGNYNEQFF.

The table lists this clone with a count of one. This chain connects TRBV6-5 to TRBJ1-1; perhaps TRBD1 as D (5 bases). CDR1 is MNHEY, CDR2 SVGAGI, per germline. V gave up 6 bases and J gave up 4 bases, with 15 bases separating them. The length of the CDR3 is 14 residues. CDR3 bases: TGTGCCAGCAGCGCGGGGGAGGGCCCCACTGAAGCTTTCTTT. This translates into CASSAGEGPTEAFF.

V usage is TRBV19 and J usage is TRBJ2-1, with TRBD2 matching 10 bases. CDR1 is LNHDA, CDR2 SQIVND, per germline (reference sequence). The CDR3 loop spans 16 amino acids. With V trimmed by 5 bases and J by 3 bases, 7 bases remained unmatched. DNA for the CDR3: TGTGCCAGTAGTGTGACTAGCGGGCGGATCTACAATGAGCAGTTCTTC. This gives the protein CASSVTSGRIYNEQFF.